This TCR beta chain appears in the sequencing data of a study of CD8+CD57+ T cells in acquired aplastic anemia. Study results and caveats: With respect to CD8+ Simpson's diversity, patients and controls did not differ significantly. The study identified roughly 31 CD8+ CDR3 sequences shared by patients and controls.

On this clonotype itself: Its antigen is undetermined.

Profiling of TCR beta VDJ combinations and CDR3 sequences used genomic DNA as template. TCRdb passed the reads through MiXCR, listing each CDR3 protein once. Here the sample spans about 160,000 distinct CDR3 sequences, more than 45% being singletons. Sequenced patients had shown CD8+CD57+ cell expansion by flow cytometry. At blood sampling, none of the patients had yet received therapy. The CDR3 is 14 amino acids. CDR1 and CDR2 from the germline V gene are SGHRS and YFSETQ. The ends were cut back, 4 bases at V and 0 bases at J, with 11 bases in the middle. The J gene is TRBJ2-7, the V gene TRBV5-1, with D possibly matching TRBD1 (6 bases). The TCR comes from a human donor with aplastic anemia. The source material was sorted CD4+, CD8+, or CD8+CD57+ T cells (not recorded which) from PBMCs. This CDR3 reads CASSPATGSYEQYF. In DNA form, the CDR3 reads TGCGCCAGCAGCCCCGCGACAGGCTCCTACGAGCAGTACTTC. Based on the CDR3 plus reference TRBV5-1 and TRBJ2-7, the full variable domain is KAGVTQTPRYLIKTRGQQVTLSCSPISGHRSVSWYQQTPGQGLQFLFEYFSETQRNKGNFPGRFSGRQFSNSRSEMNVSTLELGDSALYLCASSPATGSYEQYFGPGTRLTVT.